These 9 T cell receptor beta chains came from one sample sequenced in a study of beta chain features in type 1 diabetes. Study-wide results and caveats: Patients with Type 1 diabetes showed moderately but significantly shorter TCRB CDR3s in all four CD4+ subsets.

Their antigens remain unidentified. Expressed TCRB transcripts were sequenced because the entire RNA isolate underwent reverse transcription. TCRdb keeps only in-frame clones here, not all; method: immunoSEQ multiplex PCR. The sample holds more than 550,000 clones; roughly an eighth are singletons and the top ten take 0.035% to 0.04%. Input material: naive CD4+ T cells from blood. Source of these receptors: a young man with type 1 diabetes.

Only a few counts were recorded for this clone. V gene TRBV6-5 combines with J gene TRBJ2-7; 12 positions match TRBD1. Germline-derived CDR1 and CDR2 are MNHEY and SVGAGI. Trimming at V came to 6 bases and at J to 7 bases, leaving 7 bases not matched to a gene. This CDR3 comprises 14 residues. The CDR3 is CASRLGQGAGEQYF. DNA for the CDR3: TGTGCCAGCAGGCTGGGACAGGGGGCTGGGGAGCAGTACTTC.

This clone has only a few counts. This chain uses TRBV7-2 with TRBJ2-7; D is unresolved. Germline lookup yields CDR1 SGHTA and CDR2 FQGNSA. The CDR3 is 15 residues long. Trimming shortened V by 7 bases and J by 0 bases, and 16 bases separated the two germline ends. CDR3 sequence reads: CASTDMVASSYEQYF. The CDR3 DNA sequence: TGTGCCAGCACTGATATGGTCGCGAGCTCCTACGAGCAGTACTTC.

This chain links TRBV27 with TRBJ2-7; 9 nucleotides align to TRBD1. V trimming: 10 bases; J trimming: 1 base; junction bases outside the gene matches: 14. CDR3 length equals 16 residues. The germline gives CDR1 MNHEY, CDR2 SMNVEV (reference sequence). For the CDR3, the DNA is TGTGCCATCACCCCTCCCCATGGGACAGGGTCCTACGAGCAGTACTTC. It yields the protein CAITPPHGTGSYEQYF.

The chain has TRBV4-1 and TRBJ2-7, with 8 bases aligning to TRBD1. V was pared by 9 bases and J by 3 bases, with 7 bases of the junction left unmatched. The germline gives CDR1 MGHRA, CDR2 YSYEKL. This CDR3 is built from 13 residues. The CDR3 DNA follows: TGCGCCAGTGCGGACAGGGTGTTCTACGAGCAGTACTTC. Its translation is CASADRVFYEQYF.

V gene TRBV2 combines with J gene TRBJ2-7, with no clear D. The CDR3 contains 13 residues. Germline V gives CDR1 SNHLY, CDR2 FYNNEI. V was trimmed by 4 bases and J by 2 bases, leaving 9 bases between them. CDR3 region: CASSAALTYEQYF. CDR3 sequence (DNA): TGTGCCAGCAGTGCTGCCCTAACCTACGAGCAGTACTTC. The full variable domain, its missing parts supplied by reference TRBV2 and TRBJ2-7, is EPEVTQTPSHQVTQMGQEVILRCVPISNHLYFYWYRQILGQKVEFLVSFYNNEISEKSEIFDDQFSVERPDGSNFTLKIRSTKLEDSAMYFCASSAALTYEQYFGPGTRLTVT.

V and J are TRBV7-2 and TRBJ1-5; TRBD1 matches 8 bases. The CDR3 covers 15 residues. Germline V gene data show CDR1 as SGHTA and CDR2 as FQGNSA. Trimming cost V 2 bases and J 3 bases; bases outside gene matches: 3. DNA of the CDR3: TGTGCCAGCAGCTTATCGACAGGGGTCAATCAGCCCCAGCATTTT. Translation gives CASSLSTGVNQPQHF.

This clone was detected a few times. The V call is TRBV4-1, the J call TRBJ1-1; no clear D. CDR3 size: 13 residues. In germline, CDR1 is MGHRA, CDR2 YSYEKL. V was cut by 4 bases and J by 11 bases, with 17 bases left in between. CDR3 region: CASSPRVRREAFF. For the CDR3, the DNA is TGCGCCAGCAGCCCCCGGGTGAGGAGGGAGGCTTTCTTT.

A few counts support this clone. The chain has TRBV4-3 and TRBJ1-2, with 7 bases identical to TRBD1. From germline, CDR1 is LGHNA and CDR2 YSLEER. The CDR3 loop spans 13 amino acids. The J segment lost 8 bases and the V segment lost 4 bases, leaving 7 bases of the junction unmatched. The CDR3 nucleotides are TGCGCCAGCAGCCCGAGACAGGGTCAGGGCTACACCTTC. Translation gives CASSPRQGQGYTF.

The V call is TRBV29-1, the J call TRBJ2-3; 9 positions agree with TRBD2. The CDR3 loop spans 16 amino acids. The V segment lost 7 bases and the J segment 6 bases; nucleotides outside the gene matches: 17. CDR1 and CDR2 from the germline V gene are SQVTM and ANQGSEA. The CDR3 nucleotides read TGCAGCGGATTCCCTTTTAGCGGGGGAGCCAGGGATACGCAGTATTTT. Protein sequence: CSGFPFSGGARDTQYF.